A single sample gave rise to the 9 T cell receptor beta chains below, sequenced in a study of cytomegalovirus exposure and HLA in healthy donors. PCR primers comprised 60 Vbeta and 13 Jbeta primers. Sequencing was performed with immunoSEQ multiplex PCR; in TCRdb, only in-frame clones are kept and a portion is missing. The sample has about 180,000 clones; 70% to 80% are singletons. The sample consisted of PBMCs. These receptors were taken from a woman in her thirties or forties in good health and CMV-seronegative.

The CDR3 sequence: CASSLVGQGGAFF. Written as DNA, the CDR3 is TGTGCCAGCAGCTTAGTAGGACAGGGTGGAGCTTTCTTT. V gene TRBV11-3 combines with J gene TRBJ1-1; 8 nucleotides match TRBD1. CDR1 is SGHNT, CDR2 YENEEA, per germline. The CDR3 has 13 amino acids. Unmatched junction bases numbered 5, after V lost 1 base and J lost 10 bases.

The chain employs TRBV5-4 and TRBJ1-1; D possibly corresponds to TRBD1 (6 bases). The CDR3 is 15 residues long. V was clipped by 0 bases and J by 3 bases, with 12 bases between them. CDR1 SGHNT and CDR2 YYREEE come from the germline V gene (reference sequence). CDR3 sequence reads: CASSLGGPVYTEAFF. The DNA for the CDR3 is TGTGCCAGCAGCTTGGGGGGGCCGGTGTACACTGAAGCTTTCTTT.

The chain has TRBV2 and TRBJ2-5; no definite D call. V was shortened by 10 bases and J by 1 base, with 10 bases between the two germline ends. The germline V gene encodes CDR1 SNHLY and CDR2 FYNNEI. CDR3 length equals 12 residues. The CDR3 spells CATLALQETQYF. CDR3 DNA: TGTGCCACCCTGGCCCTCCAAGAGACCCAGTACTTC.

The chain joins TRBV9 to TRBJ2-5; 9 nucleotides match TRBD2. V lost 0 bases to trimming and J lost 5 bases; unmatched junction nucleotides: 5. The CDR3 has 15 residues. The germline CDR1 and CDR2 sequences are SGDLS and YYNGEE. The CDR3 DNA reads TGTGCCAGCAGCGTAGATAGCGGGGGCGGGGAGACCCAGTACTTC. Protein sequence: CASSVDSGGGETQYF.

The chain is built from TRBV5-1 and TRBJ2-2, with D maybe TRBD1 (5 bases). The germline CDR1 and CDR2 sequences are SGHRS and YFSETQ. CDR3 length equals 12 residues. Trimming left V 4 bases short and J 6 bases short, with 7 bases between. The CDR3, as DNA: TGCGCCAGCAGCCAGGGCCCCGGGGAGCTGTTTTTT. This codes for CASSQGPGELFF.

The chain combines TRBV9 with TRBJ2-3, with TRBD2 matching 10 bases. Trimming cost V 2 bases and J 2 bases; bases outside gene matches: 2. The CDR3 length is 15 residues. Germline V lookup: CDR1 SGDLS, CDR2 YYNGEE. CDR3 amino acids: CASSVLAGDTDTQYF. DNA for the CDR3: TGTGCCAGCAGCGTCCTAGCGGGAGACACAGATACGCAGTATTTT.

The chain couples TRBV30 to TRBJ2-5; D unclear. The CDR3 runs to 12 residues. The V gene lost 1 base and the J gene lost 0 bases, with 3 bases spanning the gap. CDR1 and CDR2 (germline): GTSNPN, SVGIG (reference sequence). CDR3 region: CAWSAYQETQYF. Written as DNA, the CDR3 is TGTGCCTGGAGTGCGTACCAAGAGACCCAGTACTTC.

This sequence joins TRBV5-1 and TRBJ1-2; 11 nucleotides match TRBD1. The CDR3 covers 16 residues. V gave up 2 bases and J gave up 3 bases; unmatched junction bases: 6. Germline V gene sequence: CDR1 SGHRS, CDR2 YFSETQ. CDR3 region: CASSFTRDRGDYGYTF. CDR3 DNA: TGCGCCAGCAGCTTCACTCGGGACAGGGGGGACTATGGCTACACCTTC.

In DNA form, the CDR3 reads TGTGCCAGCAGCCCGGGACTACTAAAGAACAATGAGCAGTTCTTC. This gives the protein CASSPGLLKNNEQFF. The rearrangement links TRBV5-4 to TRBJ2-1, with TRBD2 matching over 7 bases. This CDR3 has 15 residues. Germline V gives CDR1 SGHNT, CDR2 YYREEE (reference sequence). After removal of 4 bases from V and 5 bases from J, the junction contained 9 bases not matched to a gene.